The clone carrying this TCR beta chain was recorded a few times. The data originate from a study of PD-L1 blockade in urothelial cancer. Repertoires were generated with immunoSEQ multiplex PCR, while TCRdb's copy carries only in-frame clones and drops some. The data hold 30,000 to 45,000 clones, with around 82% observed a single time. Here the sequenced sample was PBMCs, taken around atezolizumab (anti-PD-L1) treatment. This TCR derives from a man in his 60s with urothelial cancer.

CDR3 DNA: TGTGCCAGTAGTACGGGACTATCAGGGACGCAGTATTTT. It specifies CASSTGLSGTQYF. The chain is built from TRBV19 and TRBJ2-3; TRBD2 matches 7 bases. J gave up 9 bases and V 4 bases, and 7 bases lay outside the gene matches. Germline CDR1 reads LNHDA; CDR2 reads SQIVND (reference sequence). The CDR3 totals 13 residues. The complete variable domain, with remaining parts taken from reference TRBV19 and TRBJ2-3, reads DGGITQSPKYLFRKEGQNVTLSCEQNLNHDAMYWYRQDPGQGLRLIYYSQIVNDFQKGDIAEGYSVSREKKESFPLTVTSAQKNPTAFYLCASSTGLSGTQYFGPGTRLTVL.